Presented here are 27 T cell receptor beta chains from one specimen sequenced in a study of beta chain features in type 1 diabetes. Study-level points and caveats: Shorter TCRB CDR3s, moderately but significantly so, were found in Type 1 diabetes patients in all four CD4+ subsets.

Antigens of these TCRs are unknown. TCRB transcripts that were expressed got sequenced, as all of the isolated RNA had been reverse transcribed. Assay: immunoSEQ multiplex PCR; the TCRdb copy retains only in-frame clones and omits some. The profile covers 680,000 or so clones, with roughly 13% appearing a single time and about 0.02% taken by the ten largest. Sequencing used naive CD4+ T cells from blood. Receptor source: a man aged 18 to 35 with type 1 diabetes.

This clone was counted only a few times. The V and J genes are TRBV7-9 and TRBJ2-1; a possible D gene is TRBD1 (5 bases). CDR3 length: 15 residues. CDR1 is SEHNR, CDR2 FQNEAQ, per germline (reference sequence). V gave up 3 bases and J gave up 2 bases, with 11 bases separating them. Here the CDR3 reads CASSLMGPTYNEQFF. DNA of the CDR3: TGTGCCAGCAGCTTGATGGGGCCCACCTACAATGAGCAGTTCTTC.

This chain uses TRBV9 with TRBJ2-5; D remains unclear. Germline V gene data show CDR1 as SGDLS and CDR2 as YYNGEE. The CDR3 sequence is 15 residues long. Trimming left V 4 bases short and J 2 bases short, with 15 bases between. The CDR3 DNA reads TGTGCCAGCAGCCCCCATGGGCCGCTGCAAGAGACCCAGTACTTC. Protein sequence: CASSPHGPLQETQYF. The full variable domain, with the rest looked up from reference TRBV9 and TRBJ2-5, is DSGVTQTPKHLITATGQRVTLRCSPRSGDLSVYWYQQSLDQGLQFLIQYYNGEERAKGNILERFSAQQFPDLHSELNLSSLELGDSALYFCASSPHGPLQETQYFGPGTRLLVL.

V gene TRBV9 combines with J gene TRBJ2-5; D is perhaps TRBD1 (5 bases). Germline V gene lookup returns CDR1 SGDLS and CDR2 YYNGEE. The CDR3 totals 12 residues. V gave up 1 base and J gave up 4 bases, with 5 bases separating them. The CDR3 reads CASSVRGETQYF. The CDR3 DNA reads TGTGCCAGCAGCGTAAGGGGAGAGACCCAGTACTTC. Combining the CDR3 with reference TRBV9 and TRBJ2-5 gives the whole variable domain DSGVTQTPKHLITATGQRVTLRCSPRSGDLSVYWYQQSLDQGLQFLIQYYNGEERAKGNILERFSAQQFPDLHSELNLSSLELGDSALYFCASSVRGETQYFGPGTRLLVL.

The chain uses TRBV5-1 and TRBJ1-2, with D unresolved. Germline V gives CDR1 SGHRS, CDR2 YFSETQ. The CDR3 length is 14 residues. V lost 0 bases and J lost 3, with 9 bases in between. The CDR3 sequence: CASSLDPGDYGYTF. In DNA, the CDR3 is TGCGCCAGCAGCTTGGATCCAGGTGACTATGGCTACACCTTC.

The rearrangement uses TRBV7-2 and TRBJ1-2, with TRBD1 as a possible D gene (6 bases). The CDR3 contains 15 residues. The germline V and J ends were trimmed by 1 base and 2 bases, with 11 bases remaining between them. The germline CDR1 and CDR2 sequences are SGHTA and FQGNSA. CDR3 loop: CASSLVTGTNYGYTF. The CDR3 DNA reads as TGTGCCAGCAGCTTAGTCACAGGGACGAACTATGGCTACACCTTC.

V and J are TRBV14 and TRBJ1-5, with D unclear. Germline assignment: CDR1 SGHDN and CDR2 FVKESK. Trimming took off 1 base at V and 6 bases at J, with 4 bases between the two ends. The CDR3 totals 12 residues. The CDR3 sequence: CASSQVGQPQHF. The CDR3 nucleotides read TGTGCCAGCAGCCAAGTGGGTCAGCCCCAGCATTTT.

The table lists this clone with a few counts. The J gene is TRBJ1-5, the V gene TRBV5-4; D is perhaps TRBD1 (5 bases). Germline CDR1 reads SGHNT; CDR2 reads YYREEE (reference sequence). Trimming left V 0 bases short and J 3 bases short, with 7 bases between. This CDR3 region has 14 residues. CDR3: CASSLAGTNQPQHF. The CDR3 DNA reads TGTGCCAGCAGCTTGGCGGGGACCAATCAGCCCCAGCATTTT.

This chain's CDR3 is CASADRGTWNEQFF. The CDR3 DNA is TGTGCCAGCGCCGACAGGGGGACTTGGAATGAGCAGTTCTTC. This chain links TRBV7-2 with TRBJ2-1; 9 bases agree with TRBD1. This CDR3 is 14 amino acids long. Germline assignment: CDR1 SGHTA and CDR2 FQGNSA. V was pared by 8 bases and J by 7 bases, with 9 bases of the junction left unmatched.

This chain connects TRBV29-1 to TRBJ1-1; D gene uncertain. V was pared by 6 bases and J by 6 bases, with 20 bases between. Germline V gene data show CDR1 as SQVTM and CDR2 as ANQGSEA. The CDR3 runs to 14 residues. CDR3 nucleotides: TGCAGCGTGTCCCCGGGTCCCGACGGCTCTGAAGCTTTCTTT. Encoded protein: CSVSPGPDGSEAFF.

This clone came up a few times. This chain's CDR3 is CASSPGTQSYEQYF. The DNA of the CDR3 is TGCGCCAGCAGCCCCGGGACACAAAGCTACGAGCAGTACTTC. This chain joins TRBV5-1 and TRBJ2-7; the D gene is possibly TRBD1 (6 bases). The CDR3 is 14 amino acids. The germline CDR1 and CDR2 sequences are SGHRS and YFSETQ. Between the trimmed V and J ends, which lost 4 bases and 3 bases, there was a span of 14 bases.

This clone was observed a few times. V usage is TRBV9 and J usage is TRBJ1-2; TRBD1 matches at 10 bases. Trimming at V came to 5 bases and at J to 7 bases, leaving 14 bases not matched to a gene. Per the germline V gene, CDR1 is SGDLS and CDR2 is YYNGEE. CDR3 length equals 16 residues. In DNA, the CDR3 is TGTGCCAGCAGGGCCGGGACAGGGGAGGCCCTATTTGGCTACACCTTC. It translates to CASRAGTGEALFGYTF.

The chain combines TRBV18 with TRBJ2-7, with D tentatively TRBD2 (7 bases). The ends were cut back, 2 bases at V and 3 bases at J, with 17 bases in the middle. The V gene's germline CDR1 is KGHSH and CDR2 LQKENI. The CDR3 is made up of 16 amino acids. The CDR3 nucleotides read TGTGCCAGCTCACCAGTCATCGCGGGGGCCTTCTACGAGCAGTACTTC. Translated: CASSPVIAGAFYEQYF.

This clone was seen only a few times. This sequence joins TRBV30 and TRBJ1-2, with 8 bases fitting TRBD1. V dropped 7 bases and J dropped 6; count of bases not matched to a gene: 10. The germline V gene has CDR1 GTSNPN and CDR2 SVGIG (reference sequence). The CDR3 runs to 13 residues. This chain's CDR3 is CAFFWTGRNGYTF. In DNA form, the CDR3 reads TGTGCCTTCTTTTGGACAGGGCGAAATGGCTACACCTTC. The full variable domain, in which reference TRBV30 and TRBJ1-2 provide the parts outside the CDR3, is SQTIHQWPATLVQPVGSPLSLECTVEGTSNPNLYWYRQAAGRGLQLLFYSVGIGQISSEVPQNLSASRPQDRQFILSSKKLLLSDSGFYLCAFFWTGRNGYTFGSGTRLTVV.

This rearrangement joins TRBV19 to TRBJ2-6; D unclear. The V gene's germline CDR1 is LNHDA and CDR2 SQIVND (reference sequence). The CDR3 length is 15 residues. V lost 4 bases to trimming and J lost 2 bases, with 9 bases between them. The CDR3 DNA sequence: TGTGCCAGTAGTACCCCCTGGCCTGGGGCCAACGTCCTGACTTTC. Protein sequence: CASSTPWPGANVLTF.

Only a few counts were recorded for this clone. This chain connects TRBV28 to TRBJ1-5; D remains ambiguous. This CDR3 region has 16 residues. The ends were cut back, 2 bases at V and 2 bases at J, with 13 bases in the middle. The V gene's germline CDR1 is MDHEN and CDR2 SYDVKM. The CDR3 DNA reads TGTGCCAGCAGTTTAGTGGCGGGCTTGGGCAATCAGCCCCAGCATTTT. This encodes CASSLVAGLGNQPQHF.

The chain has TRBV9 and TRBJ2-1; D gene ambiguous. Trimming took 4 bases from V and 4 from J, leaving 9 bases between them. The germline gives CDR1 SGDLS, CDR2 YYNGEE. CDR3 size: 13 residues. CDR3 bases: TGTGCCAGCAGCTTACTAACATACAATGAGCAGTTCTTC. Its translation is CASSLLTYNEQFF.

This clone appeared a few times. The chain combines TRBV7-2 with TRBJ1-6; D perhaps matches TRBD1 (5 bases). Trimming pared 6 bases from V and 8 bases from J, leaving 17 bases between. The CDR3 covers 15 residues. Germline CDR1 is SGHTA and CDR2 is FQGNSA. CDR3 protein: CASSHNRRDYSPLHF. The CDR3 region has the DNA TGTGCCAGCAGTCACAACCGTCGGGACTATTCACCCCTCCACTTT.

The chain combines TRBV21-1 with TRBJ2-1; the table's D call of TRBD1 was not tested on the DNA. TRBV21-1 is a pseudogene. The CDR3 has 14 amino acids. The CDR3 region is CASSKAGAVWEQFF. DNA of the CDR3: TGTGCCAGCAGCAAAGCAGGGGCAGTTTGGGAGCAGTTCTTC.

The gene calls are TRBV6-6 and TRBJ2-1, with a tentative D call TRBD2 (6 bases). The CDR3 totals 16 residues. Looked up from germline, CDR1 is MNHNY and CDR2 is SVGAGI (reference sequence). The V gene lost 8 bases and the J gene lost 9 bases, with 26 bases spanning the gap. The CDR3 loop is CASRFPSGGIGAEQFF. The CDR3 nucleotides are TGTGCCAGCCGCTTCCCCTCCGGAGGGATTGGCGCTGAGCAGTTCTTC.

The chain is built from TRBV10-3 and TRBJ2-7; 7 bases map to TRBD1. The ends lost 5 bases at V and 3 bases at J; junction bases unmatched: 7. The CDR3 runs to 14 residues. The germline V gene encodes CDR1 ENHRY and CDR2 SYGVKD. CDR3 protein: CAISSGTEFYEQYF. CDR3 nucleotide sequence: TGTGCCATCAGTTCCGGGACAGAATTCTACGAGCAGTACTTC.

This clone has a handful of counts. The genes are TRBV7-2 and TRBJ1-2, with TRBD1 matching over 7 bases. Germline values: CDR1 SGHTA, CDR2 FQGNSA. The CDR3 sequence is 14 residues long. Trimming cost V 5 bases and J 3 bases; bases outside gene matches: 6. The CDR3 protein is CASSPHGTDYGYTF. The CDR3 DNA reads TGTGCCAGCAGCCCACACGGGACAGACTATGGCTACACCTTC.

J is TRBJ2-3 and V is TRBV5-1; D remains ambiguous. The CDR3 extends over 16 amino acids. Per the germline V gene, CDR1 is SGHRS and CDR2 is YFSETQ. The V end was cut by 0 bases, the J end by 4 bases, with 15 bases between. This CDR3 is CASSLGRFGSADTQYF. As DNA, the CDR3 is TGCGCCAGCAGCTTGGGAAGGTTTGGTTCGGCAGATACGCAGTATTTT.

The chain has TRBV5-1 and TRBJ1-6; D uncertain. V lost 0 bases, J lost 7 bases, and 8 bases lay in between. Germline CDR1 is SGHRS and CDR2 is YFSETQ. CDR3 size: 14 residues. CDR3 sequence reads: CASSLATGNSPLHF. The DNA for the CDR3 is TGCGCCAGCAGCTTGGCCACGGGGAATTCACCCCTCCACTTT.

J is TRBJ1-2 and V is TRBV19; D perhaps matches TRBD1 (5 bases). This CDR3 spans 13 amino acids. V dropped 7 bases and J dropped 3 bases, with 12 bases sitting between them. Germline values: CDR1 LNHDA, CDR2 SQIVND (reference sequence). CDR3 region: CASKTSQDYGYTF. CDR3 DNA: TGTGCCAGTAAAACCTCACAGGACTATGGCTACACCTTC.

This clone appeared a few times. The chain couples TRBV4-1 to TRBJ2-6; tentative D call: TRBD2 (5 bases). Germline V gives CDR1 MGHRA, CDR2 YSYEKL. V lost 0 bases and J lost 4, with 13 bases in between. The CDR3 consists of 17 residues. DNA for the CDR3: TGCGCCAGCAGCCAAGAAGGAACGGGGTACGGGGCCAACGTCCTGACTTTC. This translates into CASSQEGTGYGANVLTF.

This clone was counted once. The chain has TRBV18 and TRBJ2-1; no reliable D call. Per germline, CDR1 KGHSH and CDR2 LQKENI. The CDR3 length is 13 residues. The germline V and J ends were trimmed by 0 bases and 6 bases, with 6 bases remaining between them. Here the CDR3 DNA reads TGTGCCAGCTCACCACCCGGCTCCAATGAGCAGTTCTTC. It encodes CASSPPGSNEQFF.

The table lists this clone with a few counts. The chain combines TRBV2 with TRBJ2-1, with D perhaps matching TRBD2 (6 bases). V lost 5 bases and J lost 7, with 9 bases in between. This CDR3 contains 12 residues. Looked up from germline, CDR1 is SNHLY and CDR2 is FYNNEI. The CDR3 spells CASSYSGNEQFF. The CDR3 bases are TGTGCCAGCAGTTACAGCGGGAATGAGCAGTTCTTC.